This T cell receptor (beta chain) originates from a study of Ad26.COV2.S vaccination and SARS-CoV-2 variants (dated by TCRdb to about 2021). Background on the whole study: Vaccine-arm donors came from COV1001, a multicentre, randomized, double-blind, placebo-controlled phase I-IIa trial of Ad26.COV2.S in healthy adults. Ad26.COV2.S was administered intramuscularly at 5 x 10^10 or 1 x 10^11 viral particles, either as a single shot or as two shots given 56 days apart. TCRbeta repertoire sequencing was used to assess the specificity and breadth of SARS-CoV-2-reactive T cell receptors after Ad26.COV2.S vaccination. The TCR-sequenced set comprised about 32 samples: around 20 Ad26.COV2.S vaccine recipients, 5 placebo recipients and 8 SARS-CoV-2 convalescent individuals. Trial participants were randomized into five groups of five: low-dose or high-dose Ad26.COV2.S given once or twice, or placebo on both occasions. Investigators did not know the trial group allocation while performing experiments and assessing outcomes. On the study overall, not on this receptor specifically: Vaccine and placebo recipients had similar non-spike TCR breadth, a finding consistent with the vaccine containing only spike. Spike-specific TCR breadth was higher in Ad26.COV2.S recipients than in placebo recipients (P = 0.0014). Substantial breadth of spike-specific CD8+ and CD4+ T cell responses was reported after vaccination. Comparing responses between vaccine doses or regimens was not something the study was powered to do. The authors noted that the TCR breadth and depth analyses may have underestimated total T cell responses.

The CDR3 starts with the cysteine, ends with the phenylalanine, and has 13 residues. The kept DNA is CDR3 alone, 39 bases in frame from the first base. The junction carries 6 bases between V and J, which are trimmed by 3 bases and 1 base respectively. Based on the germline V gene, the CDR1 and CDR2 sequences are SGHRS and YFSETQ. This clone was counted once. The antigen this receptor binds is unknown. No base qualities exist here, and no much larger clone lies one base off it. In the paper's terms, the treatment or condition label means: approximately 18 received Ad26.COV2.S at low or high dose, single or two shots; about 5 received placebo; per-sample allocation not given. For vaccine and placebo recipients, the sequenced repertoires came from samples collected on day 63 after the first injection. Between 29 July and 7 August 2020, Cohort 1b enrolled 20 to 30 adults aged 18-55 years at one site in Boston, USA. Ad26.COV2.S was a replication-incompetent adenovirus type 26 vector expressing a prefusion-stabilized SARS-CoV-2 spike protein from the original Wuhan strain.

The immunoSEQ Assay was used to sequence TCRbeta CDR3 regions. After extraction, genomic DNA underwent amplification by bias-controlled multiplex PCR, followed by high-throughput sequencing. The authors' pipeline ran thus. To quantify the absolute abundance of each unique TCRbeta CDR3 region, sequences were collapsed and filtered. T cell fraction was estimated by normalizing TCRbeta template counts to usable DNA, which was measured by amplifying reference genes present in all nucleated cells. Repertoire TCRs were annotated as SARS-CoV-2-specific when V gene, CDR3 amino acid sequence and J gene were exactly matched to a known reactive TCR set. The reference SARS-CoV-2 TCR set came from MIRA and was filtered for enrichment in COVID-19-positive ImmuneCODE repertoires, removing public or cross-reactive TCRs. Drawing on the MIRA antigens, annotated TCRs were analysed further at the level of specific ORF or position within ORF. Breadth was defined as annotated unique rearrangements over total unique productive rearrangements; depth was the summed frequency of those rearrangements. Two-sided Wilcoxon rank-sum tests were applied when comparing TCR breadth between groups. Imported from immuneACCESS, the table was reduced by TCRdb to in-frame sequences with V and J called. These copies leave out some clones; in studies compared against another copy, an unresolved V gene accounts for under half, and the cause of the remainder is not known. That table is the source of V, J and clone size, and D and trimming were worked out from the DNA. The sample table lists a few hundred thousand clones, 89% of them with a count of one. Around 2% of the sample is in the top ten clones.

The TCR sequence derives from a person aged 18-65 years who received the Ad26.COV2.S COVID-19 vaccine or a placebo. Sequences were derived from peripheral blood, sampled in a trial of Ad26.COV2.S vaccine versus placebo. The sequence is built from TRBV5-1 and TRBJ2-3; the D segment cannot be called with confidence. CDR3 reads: CASSSRRTDTQYF. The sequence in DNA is TGCGCCAGCAGCTCACGTCGCACAGATACGCAGTATTTT.